The 17 T cell receptor beta chains presented below share a single source sample, sequenced in a study of blood T cell repertoires in COVID-19 (TCRdb year 2020). The library was made by the immunoSEQ multiplex PCR assay. This immuneACCESS table, as held by TCRdb, lists in-frame sequences with V and J called but not all clones. Of the missing ones, under half trace to an unresolved V gene in checked studies; the others have no known cause. The sample records 70,000 to 100,000 clones, 70% to 90% of which are singletons. Roughly 8.1% of the sample lies in the top ten. The sequenced sample was peripheral blood. These receptors were collected from a woman in her 70s with acute or convalescent COVID-19.

This clone has just one count. V and J are TRBV5-6 and TRBJ2-1, with 12 positions matching TRBD2. V lost 2 bases and J lost 4; bases outside the gene matches: 1. There are 15 residues in the CDR3. Germline CDR1 SGHDT, CDR2 YYEEEE. The CDR3 loop is CASSLLAGGYNEQFF. CDR3 DNA: TGTGCCAGCAGCTTACTAGCGGGGGGTTACAATGAGCAGTTCTTC.

As DNA, the CDR3 is TGTGCCAGCAGGGACAGGGTGATTGGGACTGAAGCTTTCTTT. This sequence encodes CASRDRVIGTEAFF. This chain connects TRBV2 to TRBJ1-1, with 8 bases identical to TRBD1. The CDR3 contains 14 residues. The germline V gene encodes CDR1 SNHLY and CDR2 FYNNEI. V gave up 6 bases and J gave up 5 bases; unmatched junction bases: 8.

This sequence joins TRBV15 and TRBJ1-1; TRBD1 might be the D (5 bases). V dropped 2 bases and J dropped 6 bases, with 7 bases sitting between them. Germline V gene sequence: CDR1 LNHNV, CDR2 YYDKDF (reference sequence). The CDR3 sequence is 12 residues long. CDR3 loop: CATSRPTAEAFF. The CDR3 nucleotides read TGTGCCACCAGCAGACCGACAGCTGAAGCTTTCTTT.

This clone was observed once. The V and J genes are TRBV5-4 and TRBJ2-1, with TRBD2 as a possible D gene (7 bases). The CDR3 spans 15 residues. Looked up from germline, CDR1 is SGHNT and CDR2 is YYREEE (reference sequence). The V end was cut by 2 bases, the J end by 9 bases, with 18 bases between. The CDR3, as DNA: TGTGCCAGCAGCTTTAGGCAGTCGGGGGGCGGTGAGCAGTTCTTC. Its translation: CASSFRQSGGGEQFF.

V is TRBV2 and J is TRBJ1-5; the D gene is possibly TRBD1 (6 bases). Germline-derived CDR1 and CDR2 are SNHLY and FYNNEI. The CDR3 is 15 amino acids. V was pared by 5 bases and J by 6 bases, with 17 bases between. The CDR3 loop reads CASSTEQGRAQPQHF. The CDR3, as DNA: TGTGCCAGCAGTACCGAACAGGGCCGGGCTCAGCCCCAGCATTTT.

V usage is TRBV19 and J usage is TRBJ1-5; 9 bases match TRBD1. Germline loops: CDR1 LNHDA, CDR2 SQIVND (reference sequence). Trimming cost V 7 bases and J 4 bases; bases outside gene matches: 5. This CDR3 is built from 14 residues. CDR3 amino acids: CASNRDRENQPQHF. CDR3 in DNA: TGTGCCAGTAACCGGGACAGGGAGAATCAGCCCCAGCATTTT.

This chain links TRBV11-2 with TRBJ1-3; D remains ambiguous. V was shortened by 1 base and J by 2 bases, with 6 bases between the two germline ends. The CDR3 sequence is 14 residues long. Germline CDR1 and CDR2: SGHAT and FQNNGV. CDR3 in amino acids: CASSLASPGNTIYF. CDR3 DNA sequence: TGTGCCAGCAGCTTAGCTAGTCCTGGAAACACCATATATTTT.

This rearrangement joins TRBV18 to TRBJ1-5; possible D gene TRBD1, 5 bases. The V gene's germline CDR1 is KGHSH and CDR2 LQKENI. The V end was cut by 3 bases, the J end by 0 bases, with 15 bases between. The CDR3 is 17 residues long. The CDR3 DNA reads as TGTGCCAGCTCACCCGCCCAGGGTCTGTATAGCAATCAGCCCCAGCATTTT. This translates into CASSPAQGLYSNQPQHF. The whole variable domain, remainder taken from reference TRBV18 and TRBJ1-5, is NAGVMQNPRHLVRRRGQEARLRCSPMKGHSHVYWYRQLPEEGLKFMVYLQKENIIDESGMPKERFSAEFPKEGPSILRIQQVVRGDSAAYFCASSPAQGLYSNQPQHFGDGTRLSIL.

V usage is TRBV6-1 and J usage is TRBJ2-3, with 10 bases aligning to TRBD1. Germline V gene data show CDR1 as MNHNS and CDR2 as SASEGT. The CDR3 contains 15 residues. The V segment lost 3 bases and the J segment 5 bases; nucleotides outside the gene matches: 5. CDR3 protein: CASSELGQGRDTQYF. CDR3 DNA sequence: TGTGCCAGCAGTGAGTTGGGACAGGGGAGAGATACGCAGTATTTT.

The chain couples TRBV5-5 to TRBJ1-3; 8 nucleotides line up with TRBD1. The CDR3 has 17 amino acids. Germline V gene sequence: CDR1 SGHKS, CDR2 YYEKEE (reference sequence). V dropped 0 bases and J dropped 11; count of bases not matched to a gene: 16. The CDR3 protein is CASSLESGRQGLGSIYF. CDR3 sequence (DNA): TGTGCCAGCAGCTTGGAGTCCGGTAGACAGGGGCTGGGTTCCATATATTTT.

This rearrangement joins TRBV7-9 to TRBJ1-2, with 8 bases lining up with TRBD1. The germline V gene has CDR1 SEHNR and CDR2 FQNEAQ (reference sequence). V shed 5 bases, J shed 2 bases, and the junction held 7 bases outside the gene matches. This CDR3 region has 15 residues. The CDR3 DNA reads TGTGCCAGCAGCATCGGACAGGGTCTCAACTATGGCTACACCTTC. It yields the protein CASSIGQGLNYGYTF.

The rearrangement joins TRBV7-8 to TRBJ2-1; 14 bases are a match to TRBD2. Germline-derived CDR1 and CDR2 are SGHVS and FQNEAQ. With V trimmed by 0 bases and J by 3 bases, 7 bases remained unmatched. This CDR3 contains 19 residues. CDR3 sequence: CASSLAHGTSGSRYNEQFF. The DNA of the CDR3 is TGTGCCAGCAGCTTAGCGCACGGGACTAGCGGGAGCCGCTACAATGAGCAGTTCTTC.

The gene calls are TRBV7-9 and TRBJ1-1; D gene unclear. The CDR3 is 14 residues long. V lost 3 bases and J 13 bases, leaving 21 bases between the germline ends. Per germline, CDR1 SEHNR and CDR2 FQNEAQ (reference sequence). CDR3 sequence reads: CASSFVSGMGNNFF. DNA of the CDR3: TGTGCCAGCAGCTTCGTTTCCGGGATGGGGAATAATTTCTTT.

This chain links TRBV4-1 with TRBJ2-3; 9 positions match TRBD2. J lost 8 bases, V lost 1 base, and 4 bases had no gene match. The CDR3 has 14 amino acids. Germline V CDR1 and CDR2: MGHRA, YSYEKL. CDR3 in DNA: TGCGCCAGCAGCCAAGCGGGACTAGCTGGTACGCAGTATTTT. It yields the protein CASSQAGLAGTQYF.

V gene TRBV4-1 combines with J gene TRBJ1-5, with D possibly matching TRBD1 (6 bases). This CDR3 is built from 15 residues. Trimming removed 0 bases at V and 2 bases at J, with 8 bases between. Germline V gene lookup returns CDR1 MGHRA and CDR2 YSYEKL. CDR3 coding DNA: TGCGCCAGCAGCCAAGAGGGGGCGGGCAATCAGCCCCAGCATTTT. This encodes CASSQEGAGNQPQHF.

The V call is TRBV28, the J call TRBJ2-5; 8 bases map to TRBD1. V lost 5 bases, J lost 1 base, and 9 bases stayed unmatched. The germline V gene encodes CDR1 MDHEN and CDR2 SYDVKM. The CDR3 is 16 residues long. The CDR3 DNA follows: TGTGCCAGCAGTCAGACAGGGGAACGGGCCCAAGAGACCCAGTACTTC. Encoded protein: CASSQTGERAQETQYF.

This clone was observed once. This chain joins TRBV11-2 and TRBJ1-4; the D gene is possibly TRBD1 (6 bases). This CDR3 contains 15 residues. The V gene lost 2 bases and the J gene lost 7 bases, with 14 bases spanning the gap. CDR1 SGHAT and CDR2 FQNNGV come from the germline V gene. Here the CDR3 DNA reads TGTGCCAGCAGCTTAACGTCAGGGGTGACTGAAAAACTGTTTTTT. The encoded protein is CASSLTSGVTEKLFF.